These 15 T cell receptor beta chains were all obtained from the same sample, sequenced in a study of CD4 T cells in relation to SARS-CoV-2 and coronaviruses. Before the COVID-19 pandemic, during about 2011-2019, CD4+ T cells were taken from unexposed donors. The cells were cultured for less than twelve days before CD4+ T cells were isolated. No antigen has been identified for these receptors. Here immunoSEQ multiplex PCR was the method, and the copy in TCRdb shows in-frame clones only, minus some. Among about 20,000 clones listed, roughly 62% were seen once. Sequencing used CD4+ T cells from PBMCs, cultured in vitro. These receptors were collected from a human donor in good health.

The chain links TRBV6-5 to TRBJ1-2, with TRBD1 as a possible D gene (6 bases). Germline CDR1 is MNHEY and CDR2 is SVGAGI. V lost 6 bases, J lost 4 bases, and 9 bases lay in between. The CDR3 length is 12 residues. The CDR3 region is CASRTGGYGYTF. The CDR3 DNA is TGTGCCAGCAGGACAGGTGGCTATGGCTACACCTTC.

V and J are TRBV5-6 and TRBJ1-4, with 7 bases that match TRBD1. Germline-derived CDR1 and CDR2 are SGHDT and YYEEEE. CDR3 length: 15 amino acids. After removal of 3 bases from V and 5 bases from J, the junction contained 7 bases not matched to a gene. The CDR3 bases are TGTGCCAGCAGCTGGGGACAGCCAATGAATGAAAAACTGTTTTTT. Translating it yields CASSWGQPMNEKLFF.

The chain employs TRBV9 and TRBJ2-5, with TRBD2 matching 10 bases. The CDR3 runs 17 residues. Germline CDR1 SGDLS, CDR2 YYNGEE. J gave up 5 bases and V 0 bases, and 10 bases lay outside the gene matches. The CDR3 sequence: CASSVGAQRGGQETQYF. The CDR3 DNA reads as TGTGCCAGCAGCGTAGGGGCACAGCGGGGGGGCCAGGAGACCCAGTACTTC.

The chain recombines TRBV7-2 with TRBJ2-5; maybe TRBD2 (6 bases). This CDR3 is 16 amino acids long. Trimming pared 5 bases from V and 5 bases from J, leaving 21 bases between. Germline-derived CDR1 and CDR2 are SGHTA and FQGNSA. In DNA, the CDR3 is TGTGCCAGCAGCCCCTCGCGGGGTAGCTTCTTGGAGACCCAGTACTTC. Its protein is CASSPSRGSFLETQYF.

The chain uses TRBV11-2 and TRBJ1-2; 8 bases map to TRBD1. V dropped 3 bases and J dropped 8; count of bases not matched to a gene: 11. CDR1 and CDR2 (germline): SGHAT, FQNNGV. The CDR3 runs to 15 residues. Written as DNA, the CDR3 is TGTGCCAGCAGCTTCGCCCTCGGACAGGGAGGAGGCTACACCTTC. The encoded protein is CASSFALGQGGGYTF.

The CDR3 spells CASSSQVYEQYF. Written as DNA, the CDR3 is TGTGCCAGCAGTTCACAGGTCTATGAGCAGTACTTC. The chain combines TRBV6-6 with TRBJ2-7; D possibly corresponds to TRBD1 (5 bases). The V gene lost 4 bases and the J gene lost 7 bases, with 11 bases spanning the gap. The germline CDR1 and CDR2 sequences are MNHNY and SVGAGI (reference sequence). The CDR3 spans 12 residues.

The CDR3: CASSPSQGVYEQYF. Here the CDR3 DNA reads TGTGCCAGCTCACCTAGCCAGGGGGTCTACGAGCAGTACTTC. J is TRBJ2-7 and V is TRBV18, with TRBD1 identical over 7 bases. Looked up from germline, CDR1 is KGHSH and CDR2 is LQKENI. The CDR3 consists of 14 residues. J gave up 3 bases and V 3 bases, and 5 bases lay outside the gene matches.

The chain links TRBV4-2 to TRBJ2-6, with no clear D. The CDR3 extends over 15 amino acids. Per the germline V gene, CDR1 is LGHNA and CDR2 is YNFKEQ. The V end was cut by 2 bases, the J end by 0 bases, with 5 bases between. CDR3 sequence: CASSQLISGANVLTF. In nucleotides, the CDR3 is TGTGCCAGCAGCCAACTTATCTCTGGGGCCAACGTCCTGACTTTC.

Only a few counts were recorded for this clone. The rearrangement joins TRBV7-9 to TRBJ1-2; D possibly corresponds to TRBD1 (6 bases). Between the trimmed V and J ends, which lost 3 bases and 4 bases, there was a span of 18 bases. Germline V gene lookup returns CDR1 SEHNR and CDR2 FQNEAQ (reference sequence). The CDR3 consists of 16 residues. CDR3 nucleotide sequence: TGTGCCAGCAGCTTTGGGCAGACAGGCCTCTCCTATGGCTACACCTTC. The encoded protein is CASSFGQTGLSYGYTF.

This chain links TRBV9 with TRBJ2-5, with unresolved D. The ends were cut back, 0 bases at V and 7 bases at J, with 10 bases in the middle. CDR1 and CDR2 from the germline V gene are SGDLS and YYNGEE. The CDR3 length is 13 residues. The CDR3 reads CASSVVGSGTQYF. The CDR3 region has the DNA TGTGCCAGCAGCGTAGTGGGGTCGGGGACCCAGTACTTC.

The count of this clone is one. The chain recombines TRBV5-1 with TRBJ2-7; D possibly corresponds to TRBD1 (5 bases). Trimming removed 0 bases from V and 3 bases from J, with 7 bases in between. Germline values: CDR1 SGHRS, CDR2 YFSETQ. This CDR3 has 13 amino acids. The CDR3 protein is CASSLGQNYEQYF. The CDR3 DNA reads TGCGCCAGCAGCTTGGGACAGAACTACGAGCAGTACTTC.

The chain is built from TRBV18 and TRBJ2-1, with D tentatively TRBD1 or TRBD2 (5 bases each). This CDR3 is built from 14 residues. The germline gives CDR1 KGHSH, CDR2 LQKENI. Trimming cost V 0 bases and J 6 bases, with 9 bases left between them. The CDR3 nucleotides are TGTGCCAGCTCACCACCGTTCGGGACCAATGAGCAGTTCTTC. Translating it yields CASSPPFGTNEQFF. Supplemented by reference TRBV18 and TRBJ2-1, the full variable domain reads NAGVMQNPRHLVRRRGQEARLRCSPMKGHSHVYWYRQLPEEGLKFMVYLQKENIIDESGMPKERFSAEFPKEGPSILRIQQVVRGDSAAYFCASSPPFGTNEQFFGPGTRLTVL.

The chain recombines TRBV9 with TRBJ2-3; D not certain. Looked up from germline, CDR1 is SGDLS and CDR2 is YYNGEE. V was shortened by 4 bases and J by 0 bases, with 15 bases between the two germline ends. This CDR3 is built from 16 residues. Written as DNA, the CDR3 is TGTGCCAGCAGCCCCGTAGGGCTTTCTAGCACAGATACGCAGTATTTT. It specifies CASSPVGLSSTDTQYF.

V is TRBV3-1 (or the pseudogene TRBV3-2) and J is TRBJ1-4; weak D call: TRBD1 (5 bases). CDR1 LGHDT and CDR2 YNNKEL come from the germline V gene (reference sequence). The V gene lost 0 bases and the J gene lost 4 bases, with 15 bases spanning the gap. The CDR3 spans 17 residues. The CDR3: CASSQDTGGRGNEKLFF. In nucleotides, the CDR3 is TGTGCCAGCAGCCAAGATACGGGGGGTCGAGGTAATGAAAAACTGTTTTTT.

The rearrangement uses TRBV2 and TRBJ1-6; 8 bases fit TRBD1. Germline values: CDR1 SNHLY, CDR2 FYNNEI. The CDR3 extends over 15 amino acids. V shed 6 bases and J 8 bases; nucleotides not matched to a gene: 9. The CDR3 DNA reads as TGTGCCAGCAGCATCAGACAGGGGAAGGATTCACCCCTCCACTTT. Translated, it gives CASSIRQGKDSPLHF.